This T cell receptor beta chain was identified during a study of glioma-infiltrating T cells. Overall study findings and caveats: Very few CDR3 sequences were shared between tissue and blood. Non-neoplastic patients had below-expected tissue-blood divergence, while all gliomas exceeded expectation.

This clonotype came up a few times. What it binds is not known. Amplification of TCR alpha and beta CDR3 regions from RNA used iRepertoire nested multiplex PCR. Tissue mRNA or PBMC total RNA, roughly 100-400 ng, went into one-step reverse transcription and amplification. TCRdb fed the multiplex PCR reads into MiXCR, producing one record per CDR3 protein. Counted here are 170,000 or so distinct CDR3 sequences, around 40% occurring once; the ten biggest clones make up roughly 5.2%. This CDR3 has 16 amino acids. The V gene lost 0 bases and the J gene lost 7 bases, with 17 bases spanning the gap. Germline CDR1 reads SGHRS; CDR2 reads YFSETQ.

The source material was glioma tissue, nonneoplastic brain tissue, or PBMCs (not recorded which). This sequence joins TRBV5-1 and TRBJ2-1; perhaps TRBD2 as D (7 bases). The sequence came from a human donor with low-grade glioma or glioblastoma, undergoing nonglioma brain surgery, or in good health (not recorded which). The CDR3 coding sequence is TGCGCCAGCAGCTTGGAGGGGGGGTCTTATTGGAATGAGCAGTTCTTC. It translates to CASSLEGGSYWNEQFF.